The rows below give T cell receptor beta chains drawn from one sample of a study of vaccination and CD4 T cells after COVID-19. From the PCR reads, TCRdb called clonotypes with MiXCR, one entry per CDR3 protein. The sample contains fewer than 25,000 distinct CDR3 sequences, roughly 36% of which appear only once. For these receptors, no antigen is known. Sequenced here: CD4+ T cells from blood, cultured in vitro, sampled about 7 months after SARS-CoV-2 vaccination. The receptors derive from a human donor who had recovered from COVID-19. CDR3s include the opening cysteine and the closing phenylalanine or tryptophan. The D gene is left open where the match is weak. Rows may omit the clone size; those that give it use once, few, many or a size class.

V gene: TRBV20-1
J gene: TRBJ2-2
clone size: .
D gene: TRBD2
CDR3 protein: CSAKKLAGAGELFF
CDR3 DNA: TGCAGTGCAAAAAAACTAGCGGGAGCCGGGGAGCTGTTTTTT

V gene: TRBV28
J gene: TRBJ2-7
clone size: .
D gene: .
CDR3 protein: CASSTRVEQYF
CDR3 DNA: TGTGCCAGCAGTACCAGGGTCGAGCAGTACTTC

V gene: TRBV6-1
J gene: TRBJ2-7
clone size: few
D gene: .
CDR3 protein: CASSRGGLLSGQYF
CDR3 DNA: TGTGCCAGCAGCCGCGGTGGGCTCTTAAGCGGGCAGTACTTC

V gene: TRBV15
J gene: TRBJ2-1
clone size: few
D gene: TRBD2
CDR3 protein: CATSRTSGHLVGEQFF
CDR3 DNA: TGTGCCACCAGCCGCACTAGCGGGCACTTGGTTGGTGAGCAGTTCTTC

V gene: TRBV20-1
J gene: TRBJ2-7
clone size: .
D gene: TRBD1
CDR3 protein: CSARDPLGTGSEQYF
CDR3 DNA: TGCAGTGCTAGAGATCCCCTGGGGACAGGGTCCGAGCAGTACTTC

V gene: TRBV7-6
J gene: TRBJ2-7
clone size: .
D gene: TRBD2
CDR3 protein: CASSLVTAGGFGEQYF
CDR3 DNA: TGTGCCAGCAGCTTAGTTACAGCGGGAGGGTTCGGCGAGCAGTACTTC

V gene: TRBV19
J gene: TRBJ2-3
clone size: .
D gene: TRBD1
CDR3 protein: CASFPKSGTGTDTQYF
CDR3 DNA: TGTGCCAGTTTCCCCAAGTCCGGGACAGGCACAGATACGCAGTATTTT

V gene: TRBV20-1
J gene: TRBJ2-5
clone size: few
D gene: .
CDR3 protein: CSASGKVDGETQYF
CDR3 DNA: TGCAGTGCTAGCGGTAAAGTGGACGGAGAGACCCAGTACTTC

V gene: TRBV24-1
J gene: TRBJ1-3
clone size: .
D gene: .
CDR3 protein: CASAGRRENTIYF
CDR3 DNA: TGTGCCAGTGCAGGCCGGCGGGAAAACACCATATATTTT

V gene: TRBV6-1
J gene: TRBJ1-5
clone size: .
D gene: .
CDR3 protein: CASSQGQNDQPQHF
CDR3 DNA: TGTGCCAGCAGCCAGGGACAAAATGATCAGCCCCAGCATTTT

V gene: TRBV19
J gene: TRBJ1-6
clone size: .
D gene: TRBD1
CDR3 protein: CASHRGKSSYSSPLHF
CDR3 DNA: TGTGCCAGCCACAGGGGGAAGAGCTCCTATAGTTCACCCCTCCACTTT

V gene: TRBV27
J gene: TRBJ2-7
clone size: .
D gene: .
CDR3 protein: CASSTTRDTYEQYF
CDR3 DNA: TGTGCCAGCAGTACGACCCGGGATACCTACGAGCAGTACTTC

V gene: TRBV29-1
J gene: TRBJ2-3
clone size: .
D gene: TRBD2
CDR3 protein: CSVGSGSVTDTQYF
CDR3 DNA: TGCAGCGTTGGAAGCGGGAGCGTCACAGATACGCAGTATTTT

V gene: TRBV20-1
J gene: TRBJ1-5
clone size: few
D gene: .
CDR3 protein: CSATQGYSNQPQHF
CDR3 DNA: TGCAGTGCTACACAGGGATATAGCAATCAGCCCCAGCATTTT

V gene: TRBV18
J gene: TRBJ1-2
clone size: .
D gene: .
CDR3 protein: CAGSSVWGQGYTF
CDR3 DNA: TGTGCCGGCTCATCCGTCTGGGGGCAAGGCTACACCTTC

V gene: TRBV7-2
J gene: TRBJ1-2
clone size: .
D gene: .
CDR3 protein: CASSLARENYGYTF
CDR3 DNA: TGTGCCAGCAGCTTAGCGCGGGAAAACTATGGCTACACCTTC

V gene: TRBV28
J gene: TRBJ1-5
clone size: few
D gene: .
CDR3 protein: CASSLLGQPQHF
CDR3 DNA: TGTGCCAGCAGTTTACTCGGTCAGCCCCAGCATTTT

V gene: TRBV7-3
J gene: TRBJ2-3
clone size: once
D gene: .
CDR3 protein: CASSPRGHSGGTDTQYF
CDR3 DNA: TGTGCCAGCAGCCCAAGGGGGCATAGCGGAGGCACAGATACGCAGTATTTT

V gene: TRBV7-9
J gene: TRBJ1-5
clone size: .
D gene: .
CDR3 protein: CASSPWGVNQPQHF
CDR3 DNA: TGTGCCAGCAGCCCCTGGGGGGTCAATCAGCCCCAGCATTTT

V gene: TRBV6-2/TRBV6-3
J gene: TRBJ2-7
clone size: .
D gene: .
CDR3 protein: CASSFPATYEQYF
CDR3 DNA: TGTGCCAGCAGTTTTCCGGCCACCTACGAGCAGTACTTC

V gene: TRBV7-9
J gene: TRBJ1-2
clone size: .
D gene: .
CDR3 protein: CASSLALGSDPYGYTF
CDR3 DNA: TGTGCCAGCAGCTTAGCTTTGGGATCAGACCCCTATGGCTACACCTTC

V gene: TRBV6-1
J gene: TRBJ1-5
clone size: few
D gene: .
CDR3 protein: CAGGQNQPQHF
CDR3 DNA: TGTGCCGGCGGACAGAATCAGCCCCAGCATTTT

V gene: TRBV7-3
J gene: TRBJ2-5
clone size: .
D gene: .
CDR3 protein: CASARGQQETQYF
CDR3 DNA: TGTGCCAGCGCTCGGGGGCAACAAGAGACCCAGTACTTC

V gene: TRBV7-8
J gene: TRBJ2-2
clone size: .
D gene: .
CDR3 protein: CASSPNRFTRNTGELFF
CDR3 DNA: TGTGCCAGCAGTCCAAACAGGTTCACCAGAAACACCGGGGAGCTGTTTTTT

V gene: TRBV19
J gene: TRBJ2-1
clone size: .
D gene: TRBD2
CDR3 protein: CASSIVGGRGHNEQFF
CDR3 DNA: TGTGCCAGTAGTATAGTAGGCGGGAGGGGCCACAATGAGCAGTTCTTC

V gene: TRBV5-1
J gene: TRBJ1-6
clone size: .
D gene: .
CDR3 protein: CASSPQGQGSNSPLHF
CDR3 DNA: TGCGCCAGCAGCCCCCAAGGGCAGGGGTCTAATTCACCCCTCCACTTT

V gene: TRBV7-2
J gene: TRBJ2-7
clone size: medium-sized
D gene: .
CDR3 protein: CASSLGTSWEQYF
CDR3 DNA: TGTGCCAGCAGCTTAGGTACTAGTTGGGAGCAGTACTTC

V gene: TRBV5-1
J gene: TRBJ1-5
clone size: .
D gene: TRBD1
CDR3 protein: CASSLAQGGSSNQPQHF
CDR3 DNA: TGCGCCAGCAGCTTGGCTCAGGGGGGGTCTAGCAATCAGCCCCAGCATTTT